What follows is one T cell receptor (beta chain) and its context. Terminally differentiated effector memory CD45RA+ cells were left out of the naive CD8 fraction, which was CD45RO-negative and positively selected for CCR7. A deep-level run was used for the assay. Assay: immunoSEQ multiplex PCR; the TCRdb copy retains only in-frame clones and omits some. This sample carries a few million clones, 93% of them seen once, and the ten largest clones take about 1.7%. Germline assignment: CDR1 SGHRS and CDR2 YFSETQ. The CDR3 consists of 18 residues. Trimming removed 0 bases from V and 5 bases from J; junction bases left unmatched: 6. This specimen comes from a study of shared clonotypes between healthy human individuals. Study summary: For every donor, three CD4 naive, three CD4 memory, two CD8 naive and one CD8 memory plates were used.

The sequence was obtained from a man in his late teens or twenties in good health. Some clones in this sample may be carry-over from other donors' samples. The V call is TRBV5-1, the J call TRBJ2-2; 14 bases match TRBD2. The sequencing sample was made of naive CD8+ T cells from PBMCs. CDR3 residues: CASSLETSGRVLTGELFF. In DNA form, the CDR3 reads TGCGCCAGCAGCTTGGAGACTAGCGGGAGGGTCCTAACCGGGGAGCTGTTTTTT.